These T cell receptor beta chains were read from a single sample in a study of T cells after yellow fever vaccination. TCRdb processed the 5' RACE reads anew with MiXCR; each CDR3 protein has one entry. The sample lists about 94,000 distinct CDR3 sequences; more than 7.5% were seen once. This material consisted of CD8+ T cells not binding an NS4B(214-222) dextramer, sorted from PBMCs, taken roughly 15 days after the first yellow fever vaccination. Receptors originate from a man younger than 30 who received the YFV17D yellow fever vaccine. The CDR3 runs from the conserved cysteine through the conserved F or W. A D gene is named only where the DNA matches it firmly. Clone size, where shown, is once, few, many, or a class for clones that have expanded.

-,-,TRBJ1-1,TRBV29-1,CSVDSLTANTEAFF,TGCAGCGTTGATTCCTTGACAGCGAACACTGAAGCTTTCTTT
TRBD1,-,TRBJ1-5,TRBV7-2,CASSWTGGGQPQHF,TGTGCCAGCAGCTGGACAGGAGGAGGTCAGCCCCAGCATTTT
-,few,TRBJ2-1,TRBV10-3,CALGLGNEQFF,TGTGCCTTAGGGCTCGGGAATGAGCAGTTCTTC
TRBD1,many,TRBJ2-7,TRBV7-8,CASSLDGQGATYEQYF,TGTGCCAGCAGCTTAGATGGGCAGGGGGCCACCTACGAGCAGTACTTC
-,-,TRBJ2-2,TRBV20-1,CSAPGHTTGELFF,TGCAGTGCTCCAGGACACACCACCGGGGAGCTGTTTTTT
-,many,TRBJ2-3,TRBV12-3/TRBV12-4,CASTDRPSTDTQYF,TGTGCCAGCACTGACAGGCCCTCCACAGATACGCAGTATTTT
-,-,TRBJ2-7,TRBV27,CASSLGAGEQYF,TGTGCCAGCAGTTTGGGTGCGGGCGAGCAGTACTTC
-,-,TRBJ2-7,TRBV13,CASSPRAGLIEQYF,TGTGCCAGCAGCCCCCGAGCAGGGTTGATCGAGCAGTACTTC
-,-,TRBJ1-4,TRBV18,CASSPWDFATNEKLFF,TGTGCCAGCTCACCCTGGGACTTTGCAACTAATGAAAAACTGTTTTTT
-,-,TRBJ2-3,TRBV29-1,CSAVPRAARDTQYF,TGCAGCGCTGTCCCGCGGGCGGCCAGAGATACGCAGTATTTT
-,-,TRBJ1-3,TRBV5-1,CASSIGRGLGNTIYF,TGCGCCAGCAGCATAGGGAGGGGTCTTGGAAACACCATATATTTT
TRBD1,many,TRBJ2-4,TRBV25-1,CARLNRDSKNIQYF,TGTGCCAGACTCAATAGGGACAGCAAAAACATTCAGTACTTC